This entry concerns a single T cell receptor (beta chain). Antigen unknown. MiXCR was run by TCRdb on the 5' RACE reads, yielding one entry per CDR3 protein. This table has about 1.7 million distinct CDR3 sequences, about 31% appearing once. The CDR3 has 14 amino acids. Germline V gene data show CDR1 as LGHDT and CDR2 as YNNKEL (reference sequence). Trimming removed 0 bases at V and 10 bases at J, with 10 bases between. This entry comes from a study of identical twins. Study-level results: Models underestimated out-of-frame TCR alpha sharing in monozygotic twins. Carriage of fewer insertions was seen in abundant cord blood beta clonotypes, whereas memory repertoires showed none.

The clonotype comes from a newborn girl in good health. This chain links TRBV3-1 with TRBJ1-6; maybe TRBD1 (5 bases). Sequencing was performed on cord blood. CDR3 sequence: CASSQDGARSPLHF. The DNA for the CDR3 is TGTGCCAGCAGCCAAGACGGGGCACGCTCACCCCTCCACTTT. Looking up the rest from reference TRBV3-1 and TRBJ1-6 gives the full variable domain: DTAVSQTPKYLVTQMGNDKSIKCEQNLGHDTMYWYKQDSKKFLKIMFSYNNKELIINETVPNRFSPKSPDKAHLNLHINSLELGDSAVYFCASSQDGARSPLHFGNGTRLTVT.